The clone carrying this T cell receptor (beta chain) appeared once. Here immunoSEQ multiplex PCR was the method, and the copy in TCRdb shows in-frame clones only, minus some. This sample carries approximately 41,000 clones, about 96% of them seen once, and the ten largest clones take around 0.35%. V was pared by 5 bases and J by 7 bases, with 5 bases of the junction left unmatched. This CDR3 has 13 residues. The V gene's germline CDR1 is MNHEY and CDR2 SMNVEV (reference sequence). The data belong to a study of technical replicates of blood from several donors. The receptor was isolated from a human donor in good health. V gene TRBV27 combines with J gene TRBJ2-7, with 10 bases aligning to TRBD1. Sample: T cells isolated from PBMCs. The CDR3: CASSVDRGWEQYF. The CDR3 DNA follows: TGTGCCAGCAGTGTGGACAGGGGGTGGGAGCAGTACTTC.